The T cell receptor beta chain under discussion was sequenced for a study of OX40 agonist ivuxolimab in advanced cancers. Study details: Patients with hepatocellular carcinoma, melanoma, renal cell or head and neck cancer made up the dose-escalation patients. The study's findings and limits: Compared with others, partial responders at 0.1-3.0 mg/kg displayed clonal expansion among the lowest.

Regarding this clone: Its antigen is unknown.

Some clones are missing from TCRdb's copy, which holds only in-frame ones; the method was immunoSEQ multiplex PCR. The table includes tens of thousands of clones, about 83% detected once. Trimming removed 1 base from V and 2 bases from J; junction bases left unmatched: 6. CDR3 length: 16 residues. CDR1 is ENHRY, CDR2 SYGVKD, per germline. The specimen was CD4+ or CD8+ T cells sorted from blood, collected in a trial of the OX40 agonist ivuxolimab. This sequence joins TRBV10-3 and TRBJ2-7; 9 nucleotides match TRBD2. This clonotype was obtained from an adult with an advanced solid tumor such as melanoma, head and neck, liver or kidney cancer. Here the CDR3 DNA reads TGTGCCATCAGTGAGTACGGAGCGGGGGGAACCTACGAGCAGTACTTC. This gives the protein CAISEYGAGGTYEQYF.